This passage covers 18 T cell receptor beta chains from one sample sequenced in a study of CD8+ T cells in alopecia areata. Described treatment: oral pan-JAK inhibitor, 5-10 mg twice daily. Sequencing relied on a cDNA template that was reverse transcribed from extracted RNA. Method: immunoSEQ multiplex PCR; TCRdb's copy keeps in-frame clones and lacks some. The top ten clones hold about a sixth of a sample with about 97,000 clones, about three fifths of them seen once. The material was CD8+ T cells sorted from blood, obtained at approximately week 60, from a patient treated with tofacitinib. The receptors were sampled from a human donor with alopecia areata.

The chain recombines TRBV7-9 with TRBJ1-2, with a tentative D call TRBD1 (6 bases). Trimming left V 6 bases short and J 4 bases short, with 6 bases between. Looked up from germline, CDR1 is SEHNR and CDR2 is FQNEAQ (reference sequence). This CDR3 comprises 11 residues. CDR3 nucleotide sequence: TGTGCCAGCAGGGGGGCCTATGGCTACACCTTC. This sequence encodes CASRGAYGYTF.

This clone was seen a single time. The V gene is TRBV11-2, the J gene TRBJ2-7, with 8 bases fitting TRBD1. This CDR3 spans 16 amino acids. Germline lookup yields CDR1 SGHAT and CDR2 FQNNGV. V was clipped by 5 bases and J by 2 bases; unmatched bases: 11. The CDR3 DNA follows: TGTGCCAGCAGCGCAAGTGGGACAGGTTACACCTACGAGCAGTACTTC. It specifies CASSASGTGYTYEQYF.

The chain uses TRBV5-6 and TRBJ1-2; TRBD1 aligns across 10 bases. CDR3 length: 14 amino acids. The V segment lost 4 bases and the J segment 6 bases; nucleotides outside the gene matches: 6. Germline lookup yields CDR1 SGHDT and CDR2 YYEEEE. The CDR3 here is CASSPGQGTDGYTF. CDR3 coding DNA: TGTGCCAGCAGCCCGGGACAGGGGACGGATGGCTACACCTTC.

This clone has more than one count but fewer than ten. This chain connects TRBV4-1 to TRBJ2-1; D uncertain. With 2 bases removed from V and 5 bases from J, the gap between germline ends came to 16 bases. CDR1 is MGHRA and CDR2 is YSYEKL in the germline V gene. The CDR3 has 16 residues. CDR3 loop: CASSQPGNHRNNEQFF. In DNA form, the CDR3 reads TGCGCCAGCAGCCAACCTGGAAACCACAGAAACAATGAGCAGTTCTTC.

The V and J genes are TRBV5-1 and TRBJ2-3; D remains unclear. Between the trimmed V and J ends, which lost 0 bases and 4 bases, there was a span of 9 bases. The CDR3 is made up of 14 amino acids. Germline CDR1 and CDR2: SGHRS and YFSETQ. CDR3: CASSLAGVADTQYF. The DNA of the CDR3 is TGCGCCAGCAGCTTGGCCGGAGTGGCAGATACGCAGTATTTT. Variable domain in full (rest from reference TRBV5-1 and TRBJ2-3): KAGVTQTPRYLIKTRGQQVTLSCSPISGHRSVSWYQQTPGQGLQFLFEYFSETQRNKGNFPGRFSGRQFSNSRSEMNVSTLELGDSALYLCASSLAGVADTQYFGPGTRLTVL.

This clone came up a few times. V usage is TRBV6-1 and J usage is TRBJ2-1; 8 bases are a match to TRBD2. The CDR3 runs to 15 residues. Germline V gene sequence: CDR1 MNHNS, CDR2 SASEGT. V lost 4 bases to trimming and J lost 0 bases; unmatched junction nucleotides: 2. The CDR3: CASSAAGGSYNEQFF. In DNA form, the CDR3 reads TGTGCCAGCAGTGCCGCGGGGGGCTCCTACAATGAGCAGTTCTTC.

The chain links TRBV4-1 to TRBJ2-3; no clear D. The CDR3 is made up of 10 amino acids. Germline-derived CDR1 and CDR2 are MGHRA and YSYEKL. Trimming took off 8 bases at V and 3 bases at J, with 3 bases between the two ends. CDR3 sequence reads: CASGTDTQYF. The CDR3 DNA reads as TGCGCCAGCGGAACAGATACGCAGTATTTT.

V and J are TRBV19 and TRBJ1-1; D unresolved. The CDR3 extends over 13 amino acids. Germline V gives CDR1 LNHDA, CDR2 SQIVND (reference sequence). The V gene lost 6 bases and the J gene lost 0 bases, with 8 bases spanning the gap. Here the CDR3 DNA reads TGTGCCAGTAGGGTGGGGATGAACACTGAAGCTTTCTTT. Amino acids: CASRVGMNTEAFF.

V and J are TRBV5-5 and TRBJ2-1, with no clear D. The length of the CDR3 is 15 residues. Germline V gene lookup returns CDR1 SGHKS and CDR2 YYEKEE (reference sequence). V was clipped by 3 bases and J by 0 bases, with 10 bases between them. Here the CDR3 DNA reads TGTGCCAGCAGCTCTCCCTCTAGCTCCTACAATGAGCAGTTCTTC. It is translated as CASSSPSSSYNEQFF. The full variable domain, its missing parts supplied by reference TRBV5-5 and TRBJ2-1, is DAGVTQSPTHLIKTRGQQVTLRCSPISGHKSVSWYQQVLGQGPQFIFQYYEKEERGRGNFPDRFSARQFPNYSSELNVNALLLGDSALYLCASSSPSSSYNEQFFGPGTRLTVL.

This rearrangement joins TRBV15 to TRBJ1-5, with D unresolved. Germline V gene sequence: CDR1 LNHNV, CDR2 YYDKDF (reference sequence). This CDR3 has 13 amino acids. The ends were cut back, 3 bases at V and 4 bases at J, with 7 bases in the middle. The CDR3: CATSRTLNQPQHF. Here the CDR3 DNA reads TGTGCCACCAGCAGGACCCTTAATCAGCCCCAGCATTTT.

This clone was seen more than once but under ten times. This sequence joins TRBV5-1 and TRBJ2-2; 8 positions match TRBD1. CDR1 and CDR2 (germline): SGHRS, YFSETQ. CDR3 length: 17 residues. After removal of 4 bases from V and 3 bases from J, the junction contained 11 bases not matched to a gene. CDR3: CASSPNDRGMYTGELFF. The DNA of the CDR3 is TGCGCCAGCAGCCCGAATGACAGGGGAATGTACACCGGGGAGCTGTTTTTT.

In its sample, this clone was seen once. J is TRBJ2-7 and V is TRBV10-2; 9 nucleotides agree with TRBD2. The trim removed 8 bases at V and 6 bases at J, leaving 8 bases unmatched. Per germline, CDR1 WSHSY and CDR2 SAAADI. The CDR3 covers 13 residues. CDR3 DNA: TGCGCCAGCGGGGCGGGGGGGCAACGCGAGCAGTACTTC. Residues: CASGAGGQREQYF.

This rearrangement joins TRBV2 to TRBJ2-5; a weak D match, TRBD1 (6 bases). Germline V CDR1 and CDR2: SNHLY, FYNNEI. The CDR3 loop spans 13 amino acids. CDR3 nucleotide sequence: TGTGTGACAGCTGGGGACAACCAAGAGACCCAGTACTTC. Amino acid sequence: CVTAGDNQETQYF. Based on the CDR3 plus reference TRBV2 and TRBJ2-5, the full variable domain is EPEVTQTPSHQVTQMGQEVILRCVPISNHLYFYWYRQILGQKVEFLVSFYNNEISEKSEIFDDQFSVERPDGSNFTLKIRSTKLEDSAMYFCVTAGDNQETQYFGPGTRLLVL.

Notes on this clone: Other DNA sequences in this specimen translate into the identical CDR3. The V gene is TRBV13, the J gene TRBJ1-2; TRBD1 matches at 8 bases. This CDR3 spans 15 amino acids. Germline V lookup: CDR1 PRHDT, CDR2 FYEKMQ (reference sequence). J gave up 1 base and V 5 bases, and 6 bases lay outside the gene matches. The DNA of the CDR3 is TGTGCCAGCAGCCTTGGGACAGGCCGTAACTATGGCTACACCTTC. Translating it yields CASSLGTGRNYGYTF. Full variable domain (rest looked up from reference TRBV13 and TRBJ1-2): AAGVIQSPRHLIKEKRETATLKCYPIPRHDTVYWYQQGPGQDPQFLISFYEKMQSDKGSIPDRFSAQQFSDYHSELNMSSLELGDSALYFCASSLGTGRNYGYTFGSGTRLTVV.

V is TRBV4-1 and J is TRBJ2-3; D uncertain. Per the germline V gene, CDR1 is MGHRA and CDR2 is YSYEKL. Trimming removed 4 bases from V and 1 base from J, with 9 bases in between. This CDR3 is built from 14 residues. CDR3 protein: CASSPLQGTDTQYF. The CDR3 bases are TGCGCCAGCAGCCCGCTTCAGGGCACAGATACGCAGTATTTT.

This clone was observed a handful of times. The chain uses TRBV4-2 and TRBJ1-1; D is unresolved. Germline V gene sequence: CDR1 LGHNA, CDR2 YNFKEQ. V lost 1 base to trimming and J lost 1 base, with 10 bases between them. The CDR3 covers 15 residues. The CDR3, as DNA: TGTGCCAGCAGCCAAGGGGTAGTCCGGAACACTGAAGCTTTCTTT. It codes for CASSQGVVRNTEAFF.

This chain connects TRBV7-2 to TRBJ1-4; no firm D call. This CDR3 spans 16 amino acids. The V gene lost 5 bases and the J gene lost 0 bases, with 13 bases spanning the gap. Germline V gene sequence: CDR1 SGHTA, CDR2 FQGNSA. CDR3 coding DNA: TGTGCCAGCAGCCTAGAGGGTTTTGCAACTAATGAAAAACTGTTTTTT. It specifies CASSLEGFATNEKLFF.

The chain recombines TRBV5-1 with TRBJ2-7; 8 positions match TRBD2. The CDR3 consists of 16 residues. In germline, CDR1 is SGHRS, CDR2 YFSETQ. Losses at the gene ends were 2 bases for V and 1 base for J; bases not matched to a gene: 8. The CDR3 coding sequence is TGCGCCAGCAGCTTAGAGGGACTAGTCCCATCCTACGAGCAGTACTTC. This encodes CASSLEGLVPSYEQYF.